Detailed here is one T cell receptor (beta chain). This entry belongs to a study of blood T cell repertoires in COVID-19. Whole-study context: COVID-19 samples, acute and convalescent, were from the United States, Italy and Spain. The cDNA or gDNA used as material had been derived from T cells, B-cell-depleted T cells, or PBMCs.

Source study methods: Scientists estimated how many nucleated cells there were by amplifying reference gene primers. Libraries were prepared by immunoSEQ multiplex PCR; TCRdb keeps only in-frame clonotypes and omits some of them. That table furnishes V, J and clone size, whereas the DNA furnished D and trimming. Altogether 310,000 or so clones are present, roughly 90% being singletons, with the ten largest covering roughly 2%. The germline V gene encodes CDR1 SGHDN and CDR2 FVKESK. There are 22 residues in the CDR3. Trimming took 4 bases from V and 2 from J, leaving 35 bases between them. The material sequenced was peripheral blood. This chain links TRBV14 with TRBJ2-5; TRBD2 might be the D (6 bases). This TCR was recovered from a woman aged 45 to 65 who had recovered from COVID-19. The CDR3 spells CASSPSLEASREKRAPQETQYF. The CDR3 DNA is TGTGCCAGCAGCCCCTCTCTGGAGGCAAGCCGGGAGAAGAGAGCCCCACAAGAGACCCAGTACTTC.